The 30 T cell receptor beta chains in this list originate from one sample, sequenced in a study of T cells in Graves' hyperthyroidism and ophthalmopathy. Using RNA transcripts as the source, TCR beta CDR3 regions were amplified. HTBI primers were the set used in a first-round RT-PCR of the TCR CDR3. TCRdb called the multiplex PCR reads again in MiXCR, with one record for every CDR3 protein. In the table there are 500,000 to 800,000 distinct CDR3 sequences, approximately 14% of which are singletons. The sequenced sample consisted of blood. The source is a woman aged 50 to 60 with Graves' ophthalmopathy.

The chain is built from TRBV6-1 and TRBJ1-4, with TRBD1 identical over 7 bases. CDR3 length: 14 amino acids. CDR1 and CDR2 (germline): MNHNS, SASEGT. V lost 5 bases, J lost 5 bases, and 5 bases stayed unmatched. CDR3 DNA sequence: TGTGCCAGCAGTAACCCGGGACAGAATGAAAAACTGTTTTTT. Protein product: CASSNPGQNEKLFF.

There are many counts of this clonotype. The V and J genes are TRBV7-8 and TRBJ2-5, with D perhaps given as TRBD1 or TRBD2 (5 bases each). This CDR3 is 14 amino acids long. Trimming stripped 2 bases from V and 5 bases from J, with 12 bases between. CDR1 and CDR2 from the germline V gene are SGHVS and FQNEAQ. The CDR3 DNA follows: TGTGCCAGCAGCTTACGGGGCTCATGGGAGACCCAGTACTTC. It yields the protein CASSLRGSWETQYF.

This clonotype was seen many times. V gene TRBV12-3 or TRBV12-4 combines with J gene TRBJ1-6, with a possible D match to TRBD1 (6 bases). Trimming removed 8 bases from V and 5 bases from J, with 19 bases in between. This CDR3 region has 16 residues. The CDR3 DNA is TGTGCCAGCTCTAGGGGCAGGGGTTTAGATAATTCACCCCTCCACTTT. The encoded protein is CASSRGRGLDNSPLHF.

The genes are TRBV20-1 and TRBJ1-5; weak D call: TRBD1 (5 bases). CDR1 is DFQATT, CDR2 SNEGSKA, per germline (reference sequence). With 0 bases removed from V and 9 bases from J, the gap between germline ends came to 18 bases. The CDR3 is 15 amino acids. This CDR3 is CSARDRRAGRGPQHF. The CDR3 nucleotides read TGCAGTGCTAGAGATCGTAGGGCAGGGAGGGGGCCCCAGCATTTT.

This clonotype has a count of ten or more. The chain is built from TRBV7-2 and TRBJ1-4; D remains unclear. The germline V gene encodes CDR1 SGHTA and CDR2 FQGNSA. V was pared by 3 bases and J by 8 bases, with 10 bases between. This CDR3 has 13 amino acids. This CDR3 is CASSFGSGEKLFF. The CDR3 bases are TGTGCCAGCAGCTTTGGTTCGGGAGAAAAACTGTTTTTT.

As for this clonotype: Since the CDR3 does not end with the conserved phenylalanine or tryptophan, this likely comes from a read error. V is TRBV9 and J is TRBJ2-6, with 13 bases lining up with TRBD2. The CDR3 has 18 residues. Trimming took 2 bases from V and 3 from J; bases not matched to a gene: 5. In germline, CDR1 is SGDLS, CDR2 YYNGEE. The CDR3 DNA is TGTGCCAGCAGCGTTTTGGGACTAGCGGGATTTGGGGCCAACGTCCTGACTTCC. Its protein is CASSVLGLAGFGANVLTS.

This clonotype appeared a few times. CDR3 in amino acids: CASSYEGGLAGEADTQYF. CDR3 DNA: TGTGCCAGCAGTTACGAAGGGGGACTAGCGGGAGAAGCAGATACGCAGTATTTT. V usage is TRBV6-5 and J usage is TRBJ2-3; 14 bases are a match to TRBD2. The CDR3 loop spans 18 amino acids. V lost 2 bases, J lost 4 bases, and 8 bases stayed unmatched. The V gene's germline CDR1 is MNHEY and CDR2 SVGAGI.

The CDR3 sequence: CASSTVLGQGRSTGELFF. The DNA for the CDR3 is TGTGCCAGCAGTACAGTCTTGGGACAGGGAAGGAGCACCGGGGAGCTGTTTTTT. The rearrangement uses TRBV2 and TRBJ2-2; the match to TRBD1 covers 9 bases. V shed 5 bases and J 4 bases; nucleotides not matched to a gene: 14. This CDR3 region has 18 residues. CDR1 SNHLY and CDR2 FYNNEI come from the germline V gene.

The chain is built from TRBV6-2 or TRBV6-3 and TRBJ2-7; 9 nucleotides line up with TRBD1. The germline V gene encodes CDR1 MNHEY and CDR2 SVGEGT. The CDR3 is 14 residues long. J lost 3 bases, V lost 6 bases, and 6 bases had no gene match. The CDR3 DNA reads TGTGCCAGCAGACTGGGACAGGGCATCTACGAGCAGTACTTC. As protein: CASRLGQGIYEQYF.

The chain uses TRBV2 and TRBJ2-2, with a weak D call TRBD1 (6 bases). The germline CDR1 and CDR2 sequences are SNHLY and FYNNEI. V lost 7 bases, J lost 2 bases, and 11 bases lay in between. This CDR3 contains 14 residues. The CDR3 sequence is CASTLDSNTGELFF. DNA of the CDR3: TGTGCCAGCACCCTGGACAGTAACACCGGGGAGCTGTTTTTT.

J is TRBJ2-7 and V is TRBV10-3; 9 bases map to TRBD1. The CDR3 is 14 amino acids. Germline V gene data show CDR1 as ENHRY and CDR2 as SYGVKD. The J segment lost 6 bases and the V segment lost 6 bases, leaving 9 bases of the junction unmatched. In DNA, the CDR3 is TGTGCCATCAGCTCCGGGACAGGGAAACGCGAGCAGTACTTC. It translates to CAISSGTGKREQYF.

This clonotype occurred a few times. V is TRBV6-5 and J is TRBJ2-7, with D hard to call. The CDR3 runs to 13 residues. Trimming removed 0 bases from V and 8 bases from J, with 11 bases in between. Germline V gene lookup returns CDR1 MNHEY and CDR2 SVGAGI. CDR3 residues: CASSYSNDPKQYF. For the CDR3, the DNA is TGTGCCAGCAGTTACTCGAATGATCCAAAGCAGTACTTC.

This clonotype was observed a handful of times. This chain joins TRBV29-1 and TRBJ2-2; 7 bases agree with TRBD2. Unmatched junction bases numbered 5, after V lost 1 base and J lost 6 bases. The V gene's germline CDR1 is SQVTM and CDR2 ANQGSEA. CDR3 size: 14 residues. The CDR3 DNA is TGCAGCGTTGAAGGGACTAGGTTCGCCGGGGAGCTGTTTTTT. Its protein product is CSVEGTRFAGELFF.

This clonotype has ten or more counts. This chain uses TRBV5-1 with TRBJ1-2; a weak D match, TRBD1 (5 bases). The V and J ends lost 4 bases and 3 bases respectively, with 16 bases between them. Germline V gene lookup returns CDR1 SGHRS and CDR2 YFSETQ. The CDR3 covers 15 residues. Here the CDR3 reads CASSRGRTTDYGYTF. Here the CDR3 DNA reads TGCGCCAGCAGCCGTGGGAGGACAACTGACTATGGCTACACCTTC.

This rearrangement joins TRBV7-9 to TRBJ2-2; 8 positions agree with TRBD2. This CDR3 spans 20 amino acids. Losses at the gene ends were 5 bases for V and 7 bases for J; bases not matched to a gene: 24. Per germline, CDR1 SEHNR and CDR2 FQNEAQ (reference sequence). For the CDR3, the DNA is TGTGCCAGCAGCCCCGGCCCAACCACTAGCGGAGGGTGGCGTAACGGGGAGCTGTTTTTT. Translated: CASSPGPTTSGGWRNGELFF.

The rearrangement links TRBV29-1 to TRBJ1-1; D is ambiguous. V was shortened by 5 bases and J by 2 bases, with 9 bases between the two germline ends. Germline V gene sequence: CDR1 SQVTM, CDR2 ANQGSEA. This CDR3 is built from 12 residues. The CDR3 reads CSVRSGNTEAFF. Here the CDR3 DNA reads TGCAGCGTTAGGTCGGGAAACACTGAAGCTTTCTTT.

This clonotype occurred many times. The chain recombines TRBV3-1 with TRBJ2-2; D is uncertain. The germline V gene encodes CDR1 LGHDT and CDR2 YNNKEL (reference sequence). This CDR3 contains 11 residues. The V end lost 6 bases, the J end lost 5 bases, and 4 bases lay between the germline ends. In DNA form, the CDR3 reads TGTGCCAGCAGTGAGACCGGGGAGCTGTTTTTT. Translated: CASSETGELFF.

This clonotype has a count of ten or more. This chain links TRBV7-9 with TRBJ1-1, with D unclear. Per the germline V gene, CDR1 is SEHNR and CDR2 is FQNEAQ (reference sequence). The CDR3 covers 15 residues. V lost 4 bases to trimming and J lost 3 bases, with 15 bases between them. The CDR3 coding sequence is TGTGCCAGCAGCTATCCCACGGGAGGGTACACTGAAGCTTTCTTT. Translating gives CASSYPTGGYTEAFF.

This clonotype has at least ten counts. The chain is built from TRBV29-1 and TRBJ2-1; TRBD1 is a possible D gene (5 bases). Trimming removed 1 base from V and 4 bases from J, with 11 bases in between. The CDR3 covers 14 residues. Germline V lookup: CDR1 SQVTM, CDR2 ANQGSEA. The CDR3: CSVEGNGAYNEQFF. CDR3 DNA sequence: TGCAGCGTTGAAGGTAATGGGGCTTACAATGAGCAGTTCTTC.

This clonotype was seen ten or more times. V usage is TRBV5-1 and J usage is TRBJ2-7, with a possible D match to TRBD1 (5 bases). Germline CDR1 is SGHRS and CDR2 is YFSETQ. This CDR3 is built from 14 residues. The V and J ends lost 4 bases and 1 base respectively, with 12 bases between them. This chain's CDR3 is CASSPDTPSYEQYF. In DNA form, the CDR3 reads TGCGCCAGCAGCCCGGACACACCTTCCTACGAGCAGTACTTC.

This clonotype was recorded many times. This chain uses TRBV20-1 with TRBJ2-4; D perhaps matches TRBD2 (5 bases). The V and J ends lost 1 base and 8 bases respectively, with 15 bases between them. CDR1 DFQATT and CDR2 SNEGSKA come from the germline V gene (reference sequence). The CDR3 length is 14 residues. The CDR3 DNA sequence: TGCAGTGCTAGAGTGTCGGGAAGGCGAGACATTCAGTACTTC. It encodes CSARVSGRRDIQYF.

The sample holds many counts of this clonotype. The chain joins TRBV7-8 to TRBJ1-5; D is uncertain. This CDR3 spans 14 amino acids. V was shortened by 1 base and J by 4 bases, with 8 bases between the two germline ends. Germline V CDR1 and CDR2: SGHVS, FQNEAQ. CDR3 sequence (DNA): TGTGCCAGCAGCTTAGTGCTGGAAAATCAGCCCCAGCATTTT. Its protein product is CASSLVLENQPQHF. The variable domain in full, completed from reference TRBV7-8 and TRBJ1-5, reads GAGVSQSPRYKVAKRGQDVALRCDPISGHVSLFWYQQALGQGPEFLTYFQNEAQLDKSGLPSDRFFAERPEGSVSTLKIQRTQQEDSAVYLCASSLVLENQPQHFGDGTRLSIL.

This clonotype was observed a handful of times. CDR3 coding DNA: TGCAGCGCCGTAGGCGGGGCAGGGTACGAGCAGTACTTC. This sequence encodes CSAVGGAGYEQYF. The J gene is TRBJ2-7, the V gene TRBV29-1; D might be TRBD2 (6 bases). V shed 7 bases and J shed 4 bases, with 17 bases lying between them. Germline-derived CDR1 and CDR2 are SQVTM and ANQGSEA. The CDR3 runs 13 residues.

In its sample, this clonotype was seen many times. This chain links TRBV2 with TRBJ2-1; D is perhaps TRBD1 or TRBD2 (5 bases each). Trimming took 4 bases from V and 13 from J, leaving 14 bases between them. The CDR3 spans 12 residues. Germline CDR1 and CDR2: SNHLY and FYNNEI. The CDR3 DNA reads TGTGCCAGCAGTGGGGGACCGAAGCAACAGTTCTTC. Translating it yields CASSGGPKQQFF. The whole variable domain, remainder taken from reference TRBV2 and TRBJ2-1, is EPEVTQTPSHQVTQMGQEVILRCVPISNHLYFYWYRQILGQKVEFLVSFYNNEISEKSEIFDDQFSVERPDGSNFTLKIRSTKLEDSAMYFCASSGGPKQQFFGPGTRLTVL.

The chain links TRBV5-1 to TRBJ1-2, with D possibly being TRBD1 (5 bases). The CDR3 runs to 15 residues. Germline assignment: CDR1 SGHRS and CDR2 YFSETQ. With 6 bases removed from V and 5 bases from J, the gap between germline ends came to 20 bases. CDR3 sequence: CASTIGGSNTYGYTF. CDR3 DNA sequence: TGCGCCAGCACAATTGGGGGGTCCAATACGTATGGCTACACCTTC.

Many counts were recorded for this clonotype. The chain recombines TRBV5-5 with TRBJ2-1; TRBD1 is a possible D gene (6 bases). With 2 bases removed from V and 1 base from J, the gap between germline ends came to 13 bases. The CDR3 runs 16 residues. Germline values: CDR1 SGHKS, CDR2 YYEKEE (reference sequence). The CDR3 is CASSLGQPTSYNEQFF. The CDR3 DNA reads TGTGCCAGCAGCTTAGGACAGCCAACTTCCTACAATGAGCAGTTCTTC.

This clonotype was detected many times. The V gene is TRBV7-8, the J gene TRBJ2-2; tentative D call: TRBD1 (5 bases). CDR1 is SGHVS, CDR2 FQNEAQ, per germline. Trimming cost V 0 bases and J 3 bases, with 8 bases left between them. There are 15 residues in the CDR3. The chain's CDR3 is CASSLARQYTGELFF. CDR3 coding DNA: TGTGCCAGCAGCTTAGCACGACAGTACACCGGGGAGCTGTTTTTT.

This chain links TRBV3-2 with TRBJ2-7; the table's D call TRBD2 went unverified against the DNA. TRBV3-2 constitutes a pseudogene. The CDR3 runs 18 residues. The CDR3 sequence is CASSKLKPGLAGTYEQYF. The DNA for the CDR3 is TGTGCCAGCAGCAAACTAAAGCCGGGACTAGCGGGAACCTACGAGCAGTACTTC.

This clonotype was recorded at least ten times. The chain uses TRBV18 and TRBJ2-1; 11 bases are a match to TRBD2. Trimming cost V 4 bases and J 3 bases; bases outside gene matches: 5. Germline V lookup: CDR1 KGHSH, CDR2 LQKENI. This CDR3 contains 16 residues. The CDR3 sequence: CASSRVTSGVYNEQFF. The CDR3 DNA reads TGTGCCAGCTCACGGGTGACTAGCGGGGTCTACAATGAGCAGTTCTTC.

In its sample, this clonotype was seen many times. V usage is TRBV6-1 and J usage is TRBJ2-3; 10 nucleotides match TRBD1. There are 13 residues in the CDR3. Germline CDR1 and CDR2: MNHNS and SASEGT. The V segment lost 8 bases and the J segment 6 bases; nucleotides outside the gene matches: 5. CDR3 in amino acids: CASGPGQGDTQYF. CDR3 sequence (DNA): TGTGCCAGCGGCCCGGGACAGGGGGATACGCAGTATTTT.